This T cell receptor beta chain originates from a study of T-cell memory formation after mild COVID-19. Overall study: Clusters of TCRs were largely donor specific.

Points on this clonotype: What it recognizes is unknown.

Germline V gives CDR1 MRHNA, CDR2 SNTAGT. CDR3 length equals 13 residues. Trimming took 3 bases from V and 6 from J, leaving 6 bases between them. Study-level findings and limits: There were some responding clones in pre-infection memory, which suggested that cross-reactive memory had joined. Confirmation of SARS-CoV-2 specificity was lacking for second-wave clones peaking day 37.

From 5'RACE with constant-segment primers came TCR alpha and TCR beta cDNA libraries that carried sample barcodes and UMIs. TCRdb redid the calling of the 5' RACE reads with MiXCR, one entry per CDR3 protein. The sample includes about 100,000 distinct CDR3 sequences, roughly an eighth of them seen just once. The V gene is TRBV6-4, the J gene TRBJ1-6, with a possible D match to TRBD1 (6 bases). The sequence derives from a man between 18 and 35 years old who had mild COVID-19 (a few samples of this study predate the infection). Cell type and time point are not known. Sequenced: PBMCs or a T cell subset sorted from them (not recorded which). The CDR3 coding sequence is TGTGCCAGCAGTGAGGGGGCTAATTCACCCCTCCACTTT. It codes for CASSEGANSPLHF.